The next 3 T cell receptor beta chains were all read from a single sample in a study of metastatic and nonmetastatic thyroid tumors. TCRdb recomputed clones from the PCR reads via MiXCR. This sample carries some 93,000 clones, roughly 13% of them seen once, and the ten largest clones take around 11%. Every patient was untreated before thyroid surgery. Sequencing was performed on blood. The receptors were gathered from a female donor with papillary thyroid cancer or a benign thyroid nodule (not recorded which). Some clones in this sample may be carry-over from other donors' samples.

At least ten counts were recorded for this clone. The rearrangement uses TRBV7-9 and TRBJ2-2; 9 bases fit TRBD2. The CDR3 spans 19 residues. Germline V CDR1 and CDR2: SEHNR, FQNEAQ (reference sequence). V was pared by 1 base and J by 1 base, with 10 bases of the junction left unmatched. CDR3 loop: CASSLVTFVTSGNTGELFF. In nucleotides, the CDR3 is TGTGCCAGCAGCTTAGTTACTTTTGTGACTAGCGGGAACACCGGGGAGCTGTTTTTT.

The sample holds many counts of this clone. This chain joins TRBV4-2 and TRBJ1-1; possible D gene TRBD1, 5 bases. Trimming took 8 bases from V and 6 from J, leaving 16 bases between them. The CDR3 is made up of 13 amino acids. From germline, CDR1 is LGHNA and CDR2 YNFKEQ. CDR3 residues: CASAPPGRAEAFF. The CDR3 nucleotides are TGTGCCAGCGCCCCACCGGGACGCGCTGAAGCTTTCTTT.

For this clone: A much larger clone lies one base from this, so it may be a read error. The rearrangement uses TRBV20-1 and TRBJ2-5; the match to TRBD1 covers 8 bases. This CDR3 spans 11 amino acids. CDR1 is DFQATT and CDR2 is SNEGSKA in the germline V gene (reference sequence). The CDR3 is CSADIGTGNLF. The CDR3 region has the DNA TGCAGTGCAGACATTGGGACAGGCAACTTATTC.